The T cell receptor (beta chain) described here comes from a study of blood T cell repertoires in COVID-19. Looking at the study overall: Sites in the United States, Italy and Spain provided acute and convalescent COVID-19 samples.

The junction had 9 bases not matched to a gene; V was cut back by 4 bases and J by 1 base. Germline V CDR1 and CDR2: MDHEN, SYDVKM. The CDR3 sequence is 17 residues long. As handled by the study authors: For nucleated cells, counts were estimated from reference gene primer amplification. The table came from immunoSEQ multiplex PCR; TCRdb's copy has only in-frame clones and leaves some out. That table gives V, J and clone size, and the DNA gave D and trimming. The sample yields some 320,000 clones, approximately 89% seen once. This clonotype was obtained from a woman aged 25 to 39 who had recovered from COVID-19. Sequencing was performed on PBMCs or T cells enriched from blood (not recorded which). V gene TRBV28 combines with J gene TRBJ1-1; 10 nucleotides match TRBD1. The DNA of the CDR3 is TGTGCCAGCAGTTCTCCGCGAGGGGACAGGGGGAACACTGAAGCTTTCTTT. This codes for CASSSPRGDRGNTEAFF.